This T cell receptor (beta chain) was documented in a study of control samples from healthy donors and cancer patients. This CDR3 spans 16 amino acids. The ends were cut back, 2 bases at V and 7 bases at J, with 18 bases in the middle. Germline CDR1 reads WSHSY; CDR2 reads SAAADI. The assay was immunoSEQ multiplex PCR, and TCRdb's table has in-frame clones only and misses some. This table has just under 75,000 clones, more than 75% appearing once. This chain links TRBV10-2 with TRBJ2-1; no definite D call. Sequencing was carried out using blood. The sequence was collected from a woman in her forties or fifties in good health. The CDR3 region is CASSEPLRYRRNEQFF. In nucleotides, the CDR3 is TGCGCCAGCAGTGAGCCCCTGCGGTACCGTCGTAATGAGCAGTTCTTC.